Below are 28 T cell receptor beta chains sequenced from a single sample in a study of human T cells and chemical hapten exposure. TCRdb passed the RACE reads through MiXCR, listing each CDR3 protein once. This table holds about 380,000 distinct CDR3 sequences, about 6% found once. Time point noted: patch test 2, 6 weeks after DPC sensitization. Sample treatment: therapeutic diphenylcyclopropenone sensitization with weekly scalp DPC. The input for sequencing was whole blood, taken in connection with sensitization to the hapten diphenylcyclopropenone (DPC). Receptors originate from a woman between 18 and 30 years old with alopecia areata. Some clones in this sample may be carry-over from other donors' samples.

This clonotype was seen ten or more times. The rearrangement links TRBV6-6 to TRBJ2-3, with 7 positions matching TRBD2. Germline values: CDR1 MNHNY, CDR2 SVGAGI (reference sequence). Unmatched junction bases numbered 6, after V lost 7 bases and J lost 2 bases. This CDR3 is built from 14 residues. The CDR3 DNA reads as TGTGCCAGCAATCTAGCGGCCTCCACAGATACGCAGTATTTT. Protein sequence: CASNLAASTDTQYF.

This chain joins TRBV4-1 and TRBJ2-3, with D unclear. Deletions cut 0 bases from V and 2 bases from J, with 12 bases between. Germline V gene lookup returns CDR1 MGHRA and CDR2 YSYEKL. The CDR3 covers 16 residues. CDR3 in amino acids: CASSQENDGYTDTQYF. CDR3 in DNA: TGCGCCAGCAGCCAAGAGAACGACGGGTACACAGATACGCAGTATTTT.

This clonotype was picked up many times. The rearrangement links TRBV27 to TRBJ2-7; 7 nucleotides line up with TRBD1. The CDR3 runs to 15 residues. Trimming took 7 bases from V and 0 from J; bases not matched to a gene: 9. Germline lookup yields CDR1 MNHEY and CDR2 SMNVEV (reference sequence). The CDR3 reads CASTHTGASSYEQYF. CDR3 nucleotides: TGTGCCAGCACTCACACAGGGGCGAGCTCCTACGAGCAGTACTTC.

This clonotype occurred many times. The chain recombines TRBV20-1 with TRBJ2-7; 8 bases align to TRBD1. This CDR3 comprises 12 residues. Germline CDR1 is DFQATT and CDR2 is SNEGSKA (reference sequence). Germline trimming cut 4 bases from V and 5 bases from J; bases unmatched to any gene: 4. In nucleotides, the CDR3 is TGCAGTGCTAAGGACAGGGACCACGAGCAGTACTTC. It specifies CSAKDRDHEQYF.

This clonotype has a count of ten or more. The CDR3 protein is CASSSRPSEAFF. The CDR3 DNA reads TGTGCCAGCAGTTCGCGCCCCAGTGAAGCTTTCTTT. The V gene is TRBV12-3 or TRBV12-4, the J gene TRBJ1-1; D ambiguous. The CDR3 covers 12 residues. Trimming took off 4 bases at V and 7 bases at J, with 10 bases between the two ends.

This clonotype showed up just a few times. The chain carries TRBV5-1 and TRBJ1-3; no clear D. Trimming took 3 bases from V and 0 from J, leaving 13 bases between them. Germline V lookup: CDR1 SGHRS, CDR2 YFSETQ. The CDR3 has 16 residues. DNA of the CDR3: TGCGCCAGCAGCTCCACGTCGGGGATCTCTGGAAACACCATATATTTT. This sequence encodes CASSSTSGISGNTIYF.

This clonotype was detected many times. This chain links TRBV2 with TRBJ2-7; the D is unclear. Trimming took 2 bases from V and 5 from J, leaving 16 bases between them. Per the germline V gene, CDR1 is SNHLY and CDR2 is FYNNEI. This CDR3 has 15 amino acids. The DNA of the CDR3 is TGTGCCAGCAGTGAACCGCTGCCCGAACTCCACGAGCAGTACTTC. As protein: CASSEPLPELHEQYF. Supplemented by reference TRBV2 and TRBJ2-7, the full variable domain reads EPEVTQTPSHQVTQMGQEVILRCVPISNHLYFYWYRQILGQKVEFLVSFYNNEISEKSEIFDDQFSVERPDGSNFTLKIRSTKLEDSAMYFCASSEPLPELHEQYFGPGTRLTVT.

CDR3 sequence reads: CSVEDLRPGRVQETQYF. Written as DNA, the CDR3 is TGCAGCGTTGAAGATCTTAGGCCCGGGAGGGTTCAAGAGACCCAGTACTTC. The J gene is TRBJ2-5, the V gene TRBV29-1; TRBD2 agrees at 8 bases. After removal of 0 bases from V and 2 bases from J, the junction contained 11 bases not matched to a gene. Germline CDR1 reads SQVTM; CDR2 reads ANQGSEA. This CDR3 is 17 amino acids long.

This clonotype was seen repeatedly, ten times or more. The rearrangement joins TRBV4-2 to TRBJ2-4; D is uncertain. The CDR3 spans 14 residues. Germline V gene lookup returns CDR1 LGHNA and CDR2 YNFKEQ. Between the trimmed V and J ends, which lost 1 base and 8 bases, there was a span of 12 bases. CDR3 sequence (DNA): TGTGCCAGCAGCCAAGGCCAGTTATTGGACATTCAGTACTTC. Translated, it gives CASSQGQLLDIQYF.

Many counts were recorded for this clonotype. The genes are TRBV29-1 and TRBJ1-5; TRBD1 agrees at 7 bases. The CDR3 has 13 amino acids. V lost 5 bases, J lost 3 bases, and 4 bases stayed unmatched. Germline values: CDR1 SQVTM, CDR2 ANQGSEA. The CDR3 spells CSVLTGYNQPQHF. The CDR3 bases are TGCAGCGTTTTGACAGGGTACAATCAGCCCCAGCATTTT.

This clonotype was seen repeatedly, ten times or more. The genes are TRBV24-1 and TRBJ1-4; D might be TRBD1 (6 bases). Trimming removed 5 bases from V and 5 bases from J, with 17 bases in between. Germline V CDR1 and CDR2: KGHDR, SFDVKD. The length of the CDR3 is 16 residues. The CDR3 sequence: CATSVHRQALNEKLFF. The CDR3 coding sequence is TGTGCCACCAGTGTCCACCGACAGGCCCTCAATGAAAAACTGTTTTTT.

In DNA, the CDR3 is TGTGCCAGCAGCTTAGTTGCCGGAATGATCAATCAGCCCCAGCATTTT. It codes for CASSLVAGMINQPQHF. This chain links TRBV7-2 with TRBJ1-5; D gene ambiguous. This CDR3 is built from 16 residues. Trimming cost V 1 base and J 3 bases, with 13 bases left between them. The V gene's germline CDR1 is SGHTA and CDR2 FQGNSA. The full variable domain, in which reference TRBV7-2 and TRBJ1-5 provide the parts outside the CDR3, is GAGVSQSPSNKVTEKGKDVELRCDPISGHTALYWYRQSLGQGLEFLIYFQGNSAPDKSGLPSDRFSAERTGGSVSTLTIQRTQQEDSAVYLCASSLVAGMINQPQHFGDGTRLSIL.

V and J are TRBV7-8 and TRBJ2-1; D is unresolved. Deletions cut 3 bases from V and 12 bases from J, with 12 bases between. CDR3 length: 12 amino acids. Germline V lookup: CDR1 SGHVS, CDR2 FQNEAQ. The CDR3 nucleotides are TGTGCCAGCAGCTTCACAGCTCCTGCGCAGTTCTTC. Its translation: CASSFTAPAQFF.

The J gene is TRBJ2-1, the V gene TRBV5-4; D is perhaps TRBD2 (7 bases). There are 16 residues in the CDR3. Trimming shortened V by 0 bases and J by 0 bases, and 10 bases separated the two germline ends. Germline CDR1 SGHNT, CDR2 YYREEE (reference sequence). Here the CDR3 reads CASSLGGGRSYNEQFF. In nucleotides, the CDR3 is TGTGCCAGCAGCTTGGGGGGGGGCCGCTCCTACAATGAGCAGTTCTTC.

This clonotype showed up many times. The J gene is TRBJ1-5, the V gene TRBV7-8; D perhaps matches TRBD1 (6 bases). Germline V gene sequence: CDR1 SGHVS, CDR2 FQNEAQ. This CDR3 spans 18 amino acids. V lost 4 bases, J lost 2 bases, and 21 bases lay in between. The CDR3 region is CASSSKKTDRLGNQPQHF. The CDR3 DNA is TGTGCCAGCAGCTCCAAGAAGACGGACAGACTTGGCAATCAGCCCCAGCATTTT.

This sequence joins TRBV9 and TRBJ2-7, with TRBD1 as a possible D gene (5 bases). Germline lookup yields CDR1 SGDLS and CDR2 YYNGEE. With 2 bases removed from V and 2 bases from J, the gap between germline ends came to 14 bases. The CDR3 runs 15 residues. The chain's CDR3 is CASSVSAQGTYEQYF. DNA for the CDR3: TGTGCCAGCAGCGTTTCTGCCCAGGGTACCTACGAGCAGTACTTC.

This clonotype was detected only a few times. The V call is TRBV4-3, the J call TRBJ2-6; D is ambiguous. This CDR3 is 16 amino acids long. Trimming stripped 4 bases from V and 0 bases from J, with 10 bases between. CDR1 and CDR2 from the germline V gene are LGHNA and YSLEER. The CDR3 is CASSPSSGSGANVLTF. CDR3 nucleotide sequence: TGCGCCAGCAGCCCCTCTTCGGGCTCTGGGGCCAACGTCCTGACTTTC.

This clonotype was seen at least ten times. This sequence joins TRBV6-2 or TRBV6-3 and TRBJ1-5; 7 bases are shared with TRBD1. CDR1 and CDR2 from the germline V gene are MNHEY and SVGEGT. CDR3 length equals 13 residues. With V trimmed by 2 bases and J by 5 bases, 0 bases remained unmatched. The CDR3 is CASSYTGDQPQHF. Written as DNA, the CDR3 is TGTGCCAGCAGTTACACAGGGGATCAGCCCCAGCATTTT.

This sequence joins TRBV20-1 and TRBJ2-1; 12 bases are shared with TRBD2. The CDR3 contains 16 residues. The V gene's germline CDR1 is DFQATT and CDR2 SNEGSKA (reference sequence). V shed 1 base, J shed 4 bases, and the junction held 5 bases outside the gene matches. CDR3: CSARGTSGEWYNEQFF. DNA of the CDR3: TGCAGTGCTAGAGGGACTAGCGGGGAGTGGTACAATGAGCAGTTCTTC.

The table lists this clonotype with a few counts. The chain has TRBV18 and TRBJ2-7, with 9 bases identical to TRBD1. The CDR3 spans 15 residues. Losses at the gene ends were 2 bases for V and 3 bases for J; bases not matched to a gene: 5. Germline CDR1 reads KGHSH; CDR2 reads LQKENI. The CDR3 here is CASSPIPGQGYEQYF. CDR3 DNA sequence: TGTGCCAGCTCACCAATCCCGGGACAGGGCTACGAGCAGTACTTC.

This clonotype occurred many times. V and J are TRBV6-5 and TRBJ2-7, with D possibly matching TRBD1 (5 bases). Germline-derived CDR1 and CDR2 are MNHEY and SVGAGI. This CDR3 comprises 14 residues. The V and J ends lost 6 bases and 0 bases respectively, with 12 bases between them. The CDR3 sequence is CASRLDTNSYEQYF. DNA of the CDR3: TGTGCCAGCAGGTTGGACACCAACTCCTACGAGCAGTACTTC.

This clonotype was seen more than once but under ten times. This chain joins TRBV7-2 and TRBJ2-1; perhaps D is TRBD1 or TRBD2 (6 bases each). Germline V lookup: CDR1 SGHTA, CDR2 FQGNSA. The V and J ends lost 1 base and 7 bases respectively, with 11 bases between them. The CDR3 sequence is 14 residues long. The CDR3 loop is CASSLVGGGNEQFF. The DNA of the CDR3 is TGTGCCAGCAGCTTAGTAGGGGGAGGTAATGAGCAGTTCTTC.

This clonotype showed up many times. The chain recombines TRBV7-2 with TRBJ1-1; D ambiguous. V was trimmed by 2 bases and J by 2 bases, leaving 9 bases between them. This CDR3 spans 14 amino acids. Germline-derived CDR1 and CDR2 are SGHTA and FQGNSA. The CDR3 bases are TGTGCCAGCAGCTTAAATTACAGAAACACTGAAGCTTTCTTT. It yields the protein CASSLNYRNTEAFF.

This clonotype showed up many times. CDR3 DNA sequence: TGTGCCAGCAGTGAAGTGTCCGCCGCTAATGAAAAACTGTTTTTT. As protein: CASSEVSAANEKLFF. This chain uses TRBV6-1 with TRBJ1-4; D not resolved. The CDR3 is 15 amino acids. Trimming left V 1 base short and J 3 bases short, with 9 bases between. Germline values: CDR1 MNHNS, CDR2 SASEGT.

This clonotype was counted a few times. The chain combines TRBV6-5 with TRBJ2-3; the match to TRBD2 covers 14 bases. Germline CDR1 reads MNHEY; CDR2 reads SVGAGI. Unmatched junction bases numbered 12, after V lost 2 bases and J lost 2 bases. The CDR3 contains 20 residues. The CDR3 here is CASSYPGTSGGRGPTDTQYF. DNA of the CDR3: TGTGCCAGCAGTTACCCCGGGACTAGCGGGGGCCGGGGACCCACAGATACGCAGTATTTT.

The chain joins TRBV12-3 or TRBV12-4 to TRBJ2-3; D not resolved. The CDR3 spans 15 residues. Between the trimmed V and J ends, which lost 6 bases and 5 bases, there was a span of 18 bases. The CDR3 DNA sequence: TGTGCCAGCAGCCTCCGCAGGTCGGGTTTAGATACGCAGTATTTT. It is translated as CASSLRRSGLDTQYF.

This clonotype was counted at least ten times. V usage is TRBV7-9 and J usage is TRBJ1-1; 8 positions match TRBD1. The J segment lost 7 bases and the V segment lost 5 bases, leaving 24 bases of the junction unmatched. Germline CDR1 reads SEHNR; CDR2 reads FQNEAQ (reference sequence). The CDR3 is made up of 19 amino acids. CDR3 region: CASSPFLQIDRGDPREAFF. Here the CDR3 DNA reads TGTGCCAGCAGCCCCTTCCTGCAAATTGACAGGGGAGACCCACGTGAAGCTTTCTTT.

At least ten counts were recorded for this clonotype. J is TRBJ1-1 and V is TRBV5-5; 10 positions match TRBD1. The CDR3 runs to 14 residues. Per the germline V gene, CDR1 is SGHKS and CDR2 is YYEKEE (reference sequence). Germline trimming cut 4 bases from V and 6 bases from J; bases unmatched to any gene: 6. CDR3 sequence: CASSLLTGGPEAFF. For the CDR3, the DNA is TGTGCCAGCAGCCTCCTGACAGGGGGCCCTGAAGCTTTCTTT.